Listed here are 10 T cell receptor beta chains from one sample, sequenced in a study of read filtering for tumor transcriptome and immune sequencing. Molecular barcoded adaptors covering alpha/delta and beta/gamma chains were used on approximately 400 ng RNA. One entry per CDR3 protein results from TCRdb running MiXCR on the reads. There are about 47,000 distinct CDR3 sequences in the sample; about 12% occur only once, and more than 14% lies in the top ten. Sequencing was carried out using a population of CD138-negative cells sorted from bone marrow. These receptors were obtained from a donor at least 40 years old with multiple myeloma.

This clonotype came up many times. V usage is TRBV18 and J usage is TRBJ2-1; 10 bases match TRBD2. The germline V gene encodes CDR1 KGHSH and CDR2 LQKENI. Trimming took 4 bases from V and 8 from J; bases not matched to a gene: 11. There are 16 residues in the CDR3. This CDR3 reads CASSRLLAGSRDEQFF. CDR3 nucleotide sequence: TGTGCCAGCTCACGCCTACTAGCGGGATCCCGGGATGAGCAGTTCTTC.

Notes on this clonotype: One junction end does not reproduce the germline sequence, and a read error may be involved. J is TRBJ2-1 and V is TRBV4-1; 14 positions match TRBD2. CDR3 length equals 18 residues. CDR1 and CDR2 (germline): MGHRA, YSYEKL. CDR3 in amino acids: CASSLSTSGRAQTNDQFF. For the CDR3, the DNA is TGCGCCAGCAGCCTCTCGACTAGCGGGAGGGCCCAAACCAATGATCAGTTCTTC.

This clonotype was picked up a small number of times. This may arise from a read error, as a much more abundant clone is one base away. The J gene is TRBJ2-7, the V gene TRBV28; D is ambiguous. The V and J ends lost 6 bases and 5 bases respectively, with 14 bases between them. CDR1 is MDHEN, CDR2 SYDVKM, per germline. The CDR3 consists of 13 residues. CDR3 DNA sequence: TGTGCCAGCAGCCCCCCAAGTTCCCACGAGCAGTACTTC. Protein sequence: CASSPPSSHEQYF.

This clonotype was observed many times. The chain joins TRBV29-1 to TRBJ2-7; 7 bases line up with TRBD1. CDR1 SQVTM and CDR2 ANQGSEA come from the germline V gene. The J segment lost 4 bases and the V segment lost 7 bases, leaving 16 bases of the junction unmatched. This CDR3 has 15 residues. CDR3 in DNA: TGCAGCGCCCGGGACAGCCTATCAAGCCAATACGAGCAGTACTTC. This gives the protein CSARDSLSSQYEQYF.

This clonotype was seen repeatedly, ten times or more. The chain has TRBV29-1 and TRBJ2-1, with D possibly TRBD1 on 5 matching bases. This CDR3 has 16 residues. Germline V lookup: CDR1 SQVTM, CDR2 ANQGSEA. The V gene lost 6 bases and the J gene lost 6 bases, with 24 bases spanning the gap. In nucleotides, the CDR3 is TGCAGCGTCCCGAAGGGGTCTCAAGGAATCGGCAATGAGCAGTTCTTC. Translation gives CSVPKGSQGIGNEQFF.

On this clonotype itself: This may come from a read error, since a much larger clone is one base off. CDR3 coding DNA: TGCAGAGCCAGCCTTGGCAGGGAAGCTTTCTTT. Translating gives CRASLGREAFF. The rearrangement uses TRBV20-1 and TRBJ1-1; D gene ambiguous. Germline loops: CDR1 DFQATT, CDR2 SNEGSKA (reference sequence). This CDR3 is 11 amino acids long.

This clonotype appeared a few times. The chain carries TRBV21-1 and TRBJ2-1; the table's D gene call, TRBD2, was not cross checked with the DNA. TRBV21-1 is termed a pseudogene. The CDR3 length is 16 residues. The CDR3 DNA reads as TGTGCCAGCACCGAGCAGCGGGGGGCCCGAGTCAGGGAGCAATTCTTC. Encoded protein: CASTEQRGARVREQFF.

This clonotype appeared many times. The chain couples TRBV7-9 to TRBJ2-7; D is ambiguous. Germline CDR1 is SEHNR and CDR2 is FQNEAQ (reference sequence). CDR3 length equals 11 residues. With 5 bases removed from V and 6 bases from J, the gap between germline ends came to 8 bases. Written as DNA, the CDR3 is TGTGCCAGCAGCACCCCCGGCGAGCAGTACTTC. It yields the protein CASSTPGEQYF.

Notes on this clonotype: Just one base apart from a much larger clone, this may be a read error. This is likely a read error, given that the CDR3 carries no conserved phenylalanine or tryptophan at its end. J is TRBJ1-1 and V is TRBV28; D gene ambiguous. V lost 10 bases to trimming and J lost 5 bases, with 11 bases between them. This CDR3 contains 11 residues. Germline CDR1 and CDR2: MDHEN and SYDVKM. The CDR3: CATERSTEAFL. The CDR3 DNA follows: TGTGCCACCGAGAGAAGTACTGAAGCTTTCTTA.

This clonotype was seen at least ten times. V usage is TRBV7-9 and J usage is TRBJ2-1; 10 bases agree with TRBD1. Germline CDR1 is SEHNR and CDR2 is FQNEAQ (reference sequence). V was clipped by 1 base and J by 5 bases; unmatched bases: 5. The CDR3 contains 16 residues. The CDR3 loop is CASSLGGTGANNEQFF. The CDR3, as DNA: TGTGCCAGCAGCTTAGGAGGGACAGGGGCCAACAATGAGCAGTTCTTC.